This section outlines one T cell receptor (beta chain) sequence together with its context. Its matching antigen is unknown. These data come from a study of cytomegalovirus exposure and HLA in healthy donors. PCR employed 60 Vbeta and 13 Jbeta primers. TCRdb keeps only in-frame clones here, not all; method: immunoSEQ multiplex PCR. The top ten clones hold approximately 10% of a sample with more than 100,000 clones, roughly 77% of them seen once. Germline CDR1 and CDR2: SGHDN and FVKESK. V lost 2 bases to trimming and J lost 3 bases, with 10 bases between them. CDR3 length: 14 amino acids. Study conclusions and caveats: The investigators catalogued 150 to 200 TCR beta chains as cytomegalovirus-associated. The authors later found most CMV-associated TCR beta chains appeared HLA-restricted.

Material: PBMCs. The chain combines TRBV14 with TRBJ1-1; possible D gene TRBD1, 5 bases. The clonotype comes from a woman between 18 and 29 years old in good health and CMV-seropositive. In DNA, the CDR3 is TGTGCCAGCAGCCAACCAGGGCGGTACACTGAAGCTTTCTTT. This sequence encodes CASSQPGRYTEAFF. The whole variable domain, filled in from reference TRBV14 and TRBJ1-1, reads EAGVTQFPSHSVIEKGQTVTLRCDPISGHDNLYWYRRVMGKEIKFLLHFVKESKQDESGMPNNRFLAERTGGTYSTLKVQPAELEDSGVYFCASSQPGRYTEAFFGQGTRLTVV.